This TCR beta chain originates from a study of T cell responses to AZD1222 COVID-19 vaccine. Findings and caveats of the study: There were repertoire samples only from the period after the peak T cell response. Breadth and depth of Spike-specific TCRs rose after two AZD1222 doses.

As concerns this clone: No antigen is known for it.

Clones were sequenced by immunoSEQ multiplex PCR, and TCRdb holds only the in-frame ones, with some missing. Here the sample spans around 150,000 clones, more than 80% being singletons. Trimming pared 0 bases from V and 5 bases from J, leaving 16 bases between. This CDR3 is built from 16 residues. Per the germline V gene, CDR1 is SGHAT and CDR2 is FQNNGV. The study pooled second doses at about 4 or about 12 weeks. This chain uses TRBV11-2 with TRBJ1-1; no reliable D call. Sequences were derived from peripheral blood, sampled 28 days after the second AZD1222 dose. This sequence was found in an adult who received the AZD1222 COVID-19 vaccine. The CDR3 DNA follows: TGTGCCAGCAGCTTAGATGACCCCGCTTGGTGGACTGAAGCTTTCTTT. It specifies CASSLDDPAWWTEAFF. The variable domain in full, completed from reference TRBV11-2 and TRBJ1-1, reads EAGVAQSPRYKIIEKRQSVAFWCNPISGHATLYWYQQILGQGPKLLIQFQNNGVVDDSQLPKDRFSAERLKGVDSTLKIQPAKLEDSAVYLCASSLDDPAWWTEAFFGQGTRLTVV.